The clone carrying this TCR beta chain was found a few times. Its antigen is as yet unknown. V lost 6 bases, J lost 1 base, and 10 bases lay in between. The CDR3 extends over 14 amino acids. CDR1 and CDR2 (germline): SNHLY, FYNNEI. Quantitative 5'-RACE with molecular barcodes produced the TCR beta libraries. MiXCR, applied by TCRdb to the 5' RACE reads, yields one record per CDR3 protein. The top ten hold around 5% of the sample, which has tens of thousands of distinct CDR3 sequences, over 5% seen once. These data belong to a study of CD8 T cells in ankylosing spondylitis. Overall study results and limits: Reportedly, disease-linked clones are significantly enriched in ankylosing spondylitis patients' matched synovial fluid. In synovial fluid and blood from reactive arthritis, some motif variants were previously reported.

V gene TRBV2 combines with J gene TRBJ1-3; D is unresolved. What was sequenced was synovial fluid, either unsorted or a sorted T cell fraction (not recorded which). The receptor's source is a male donor with ankylosing spondylitis. CDR3: CASRGGVSGNTIYF. CDR3 DNA sequence: TGTGCCAGCAGGGGCGGAGTATCTGGAAACACCATATATTTT.